The 18 T cell receptor beta chains listed next were all sequenced from one sample in a study of neurological immune-mediated disorders. Via MiXCR, TCRdb re-called the 5' RACE reads, giving one row per CDR3 protein. The sample yields more than 30,000 distinct CDR3 sequences, over 3.5% seen once. Sequences were obtained from CD4+ T cells from blood. These receptors all stem from a woman aged 40 to 50 in good health.

This clonotype has a count of ten or more. The chain recombines TRBV5-1 with TRBJ1-1; D might be TRBD1 (5 bases). V was pared by 6 bases and J by 2 bases, with 11 bases between. Germline V gene data show CDR1 as SGHRS and CDR2 as YFSETQ. The CDR3 contains 13 residues. This CDR3 reads CASTLTDNTEAFF. The CDR3 DNA reads as TGCGCCAGCACCCTGACAGATAACACTGAAGCTTTCTTT.

This clonotype showed up many times. The J gene is TRBJ2-5, the V gene TRBV20-1; 11 bases are a match to TRBD2. This CDR3 is built from 15 residues. From germline, CDR1 is DFQATT and CDR2 SNEGSKA (reference sequence). V lost 5 bases, J lost 5 bases, and 10 bases stayed unmatched. The CDR3 is CSAGRLAGRGETQYF. DNA of the CDR3: TGCAGTGCTGGGCGACTAGCGGGAAGGGGGGAGACCCAGTACTTC.

This clonotype has at least ten counts. The chain employs TRBV28 and TRBJ2-7; D not certain. Per germline, CDR1 MDHEN and CDR2 SYDVKM. The CDR3 extends over 15 amino acids. V was clipped by 4 bases and J by 2 bases, with 15 bases between them. The CDR3 reads CASSSTWAATYEQYF. The CDR3 nucleotides are TGTGCCAGCAGTTCAACGTGGGCGGCGACCTACGAGCAGTACTTC.

This clonotype has ten or more counts. The chain combines TRBV20-1 with TRBJ2-7; perhaps D is TRBD1 or TRBD2 (5 bases each). Germline CDR1 reads DFQATT; CDR2 reads SNEGSKA (reference sequence). V was pared by 6 bases and J by 5 bases, with 14 bases between. CDR3 length: 12 residues. DNA for the CDR3: TGCAGTGCCGGGACGTCGGCTAACGAGCAGTACTTC. Amino acids: CSAGTSANEQYF.

Many counts were recorded for this clonotype. The V gene is TRBV20-1, the J gene TRBJ2-3; D may be TRBD1 (7 bases). V lost 1 base and J lost 4, with 12 bases in between. Germline V gene sequence: CDR1 DFQATT, CDR2 SNEGSKA (reference sequence). The CDR3 runs to 14 residues. CDR3 sequence (DNA): TGCAGTGCTAGAGCAGGGGGGCCCTCAGATACGCAGTATTTT. Its translation is CSARAGGPSDTQYF.

This clonotype showed up many times. The chain links TRBV28 to TRBJ1-5; D call uncertain. Looked up from germline, CDR1 is MDHEN and CDR2 is SYDVKM. V was pared by 5 bases and J by 8 bases, with 10 bases between. The CDR3 is made up of 12 amino acids. This CDR3 is CASSNVGKPQHF. DNA of the CDR3: TGTGCCAGCAGTAACGTTGGAAAGCCCCAGCATTTT.

At least ten counts were recorded for this clonotype. The V call is TRBV6-5, the J call TRBJ2-3, with D perhaps assigned TRBD1 or TRBD2 (6 bases each). Trimming removed 6 bases from V and 1 base from J, with 8 bases in between. From germline, CDR1 is MNHEY and CDR2 SVGAGI. The CDR3 has 13 amino acids. The CDR3 loop reads CASRRGGTDTQYF. The DNA of the CDR3 is TGTGCCAGCAGGAGGGGGGGCACAGATACGCAGTATTTT.

This clonotype was observed many times. This sequence joins TRBV28 and TRBJ2-7, with 10 bases identical to TRBD1. Germline lookup yields CDR1 MDHEN and CDR2 SYDVKM. The CDR3 contains 15 residues. With 5 bases clipped from V and 5 bases from J, the junction kept 9 bases outside the gene matches. CDR3: CASSTSGQGLHEQYF. As DNA, the CDR3 is TGTGCCAGCAGTACCTCGGGACAGGGGCTCCACGAGCAGTACTTC.

The chain carries TRBV2 and TRBJ2-1, with D possibly TRBD2 on 6 matching bases. Per the germline V gene, CDR1 is SNHLY and CDR2 is FYNNEI. This CDR3 has 13 amino acids. The V and J ends lost 10 bases and 0 bases respectively, with 10 bases between them. As DNA, the CDR3 is TGTGCCACTCGGGGGAGCTCCTACAATGAGCAGTTCTTC. It yields the protein CATRGSSYNEQFF.

In this sample, this clonotype turned up many times. The chain links TRBV7-9 to TRBJ1-1, with unresolved D. The CDR3 runs to 13 residues. Trimming stripped 6 bases from V and 5 bases from J, with 13 bases between. Per germline, CDR1 SEHNR and CDR2 FQNEAQ (reference sequence). The CDR3 region has the DNA TGTGCCAGCAGTCCTCCTGGAGAGACTGAAGCTTTCTTT. Protein: CASSPPGETEAFF.

This clonotype has ten or more counts. This chain uses TRBV5-1 with TRBJ2-1; D ambiguous. This CDR3 spans 15 amino acids. The V and J ends lost 0 bases and 4 bases respectively, with 11 bases between them. CDR1 is SGHRS and CDR2 is YFSETQ in the germline V gene. The CDR3 DNA is TGCGCCAGCAGCTTGGATCCGGCAGGTTACAATGAGCAGTTCTTC. Translation gives CASSLDPAGYNEQFF.

This clonotype was recorded at least ten times. The chain employs TRBV4-2 and TRBJ2-1, with D hard to call. V lost 4 bases and J 7 bases, leaving 2 bases between the germline ends. Germline V CDR1 and CDR2: LGHNA, YNFKEQ. The CDR3 length is 10 residues. CDR3 coding DNA: TGTGCCAGCAGCCGGAATGAGCAGTTCTTC. Translating it yields CASSRNEQFF.

Remarks on this clonotype: The conserved phenylalanine or tryptophan is not found at the CDR3 terminus, so this likely reflects a read error. The rearrangement links TRBV6-2 or TRBV6-3 to TRBJ1-5; 7 bases fit TRBD1. The CDR3 consists of 14 residues. Germline lookup yields CDR1 MNHEY and CDR2 SVGEGT. The junction had 11 bases not matched to a gene; V was cut back by 6 bases and J by 9 bases. CDR3 region: CASSQPGQYRPQHY. In DNA form, the CDR3 reads TGTGCCAGCAGCCAACCGGGACAGTATCGGCCCCAGCATTAT.

This clonotype was observed many times. This sequence joins TRBV4-1 and TRBJ1-6; TRBD1 aligns across 9 bases. The CDR3 contains 15 residues. V was pared by 6 bases and J by 8 bases, with 8 bases of the junction left unmatched. CDR1 MGHRA and CDR2 YSYEKL come from the germline V gene. The CDR3 sequence is CASRTRDREYSPLHF. The CDR3 DNA is TGCGCCAGCAGGACCCGGGACAGGGAGTATTCACCCCTCCACTTT.

This clonotype occurred many times. CDR3 in amino acids: CASTRDRGPTRGTKGYTF. The DNA of the CDR3 is TGTGCCAGCACCCGGGACAGGGGCCCCACCCGAGGGACTAAAGGCTACACCTTC. The chain recombines TRBV6-5 with TRBJ1-2; TRBD1 agrees at 10 bases. Germline loops: CDR1 MNHEY, CDR2 SVGAGI. The CDR3 sequence is 18 residues long. The junction had 22 bases not matched to a gene; V was cut back by 7 bases and J by 8 bases.

This clonotype has more than one count but fewer than ten. The V call is TRBV25-1, the J call TRBJ2-7; D is unclear. V lost 3 bases, J lost 0 bases, and 12 bases lay in between. The CDR3 contains 15 residues. Germline CDR1 and CDR2: MGHDK and SYGVNS. The CDR3: CASSEWSVRSYEQYF. For the CDR3, the DNA is TGTGCCAGCAGTGAGTGGTCCGTTCGCTCCTACGAGCAGTACTTC.

This clonotype was counted ten times or more. The gene calls are TRBV29-1 and TRBJ1-1; D may be TRBD1 (5 bases). V was clipped by 5 bases and J by 4 bases, with 11 bases between them. CDR3 length: 12 amino acids. The germline V gene has CDR1 SQVTM and CDR2 ANQGSEA. This chain's CDR3 is CSVQGWGTEAFF. DNA of the CDR3: TGCAGCGTTCAGGGTTGGGGCACTGAAGCTTTCTTT.

This clonotype was seen ten or more times. This chain uses TRBV5-5 with TRBJ2-2, with unresolved D. From germline, CDR1 is SGHKS and CDR2 YYEKEE (reference sequence). Trimming left V 4 bases short and J 0 bases short, with 10 bases between. This CDR3 is built from 15 residues. Here the CDR3 reads CASSRTAPNTGELFF. The CDR3 DNA sequence: TGTGCCAGCAGCCGAACGGCTCCGAACACCGGGGAGCTGTTTTTT.